This T cell receptor (beta chain) was obtained from a study of blood T cells in healthy people across ages. Whole-study results and caveats: TCR beta diversity tracked closely with naive T cell percentage.

The V end was cut by 7 bases, the J end by 9 bases, with 19 bases between. This CDR3 region has 14 residues. Germline V CDR1 and CDR2: SNHLY, FYNNEI. Alongside a J-beta primer mix, a sample-barcoded 5' primer served in a second PCR lasting about 7 to 11 cycles. From the 5' RACE reads, TCRdb called clonotypes with MiXCR, one entry per CDR3 protein. The data hold some 1.7 million distinct CDR3 sequences, with under 30% observed a single time. This clonotype was detected a few times. The target antigen is unknown. The clonotype was recovered from a woman aged 25 to 39 in good health. The material sequenced was blood. The chain carries TRBV2 and TRBJ2-1; D not resolved. DNA of the CDR3: TGTGCCAGCACGGCGAGAGCTAAAGTGTTTGAGCAGTTCTTC. Translated, it gives CASTARAKVFEQFF.